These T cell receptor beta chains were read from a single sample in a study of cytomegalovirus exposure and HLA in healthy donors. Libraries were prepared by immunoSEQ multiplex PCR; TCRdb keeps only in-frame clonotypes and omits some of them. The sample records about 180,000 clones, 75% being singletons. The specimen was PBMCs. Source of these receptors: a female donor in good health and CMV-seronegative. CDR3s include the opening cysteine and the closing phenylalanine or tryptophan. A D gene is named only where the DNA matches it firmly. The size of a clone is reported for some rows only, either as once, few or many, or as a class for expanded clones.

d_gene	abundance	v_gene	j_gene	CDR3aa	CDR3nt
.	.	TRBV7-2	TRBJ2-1	CASSNGAGAGPNEQFF	TGTGCCAGCAGCAATGGGGCGGGGGCGGGGCCCAATGAGCAGTTCTTC
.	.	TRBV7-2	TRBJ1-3	CASSPQVSGNTIYF	TGTGCCAGCAGCCCACAGGTGTCGGGAAACACCATATATTTT
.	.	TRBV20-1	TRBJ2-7	CSVLAPYEQYF	TGCAGTGTCCTAGCCCCATACGAGCAGTACTTC
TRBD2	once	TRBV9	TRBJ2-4	CASSVGGGNIQYF	TGTGCCAGCAGCGTAGGGGGGGGAAACATTCAGTACTTC
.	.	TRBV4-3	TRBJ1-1	CASDGGNTEAFF	TGCGCCAGCGACGGGGGGAACACTGAAGCTTTCTTT
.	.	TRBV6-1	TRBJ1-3	CASSEHRARDTIYF	TGTGCCAGCAGTGAGCACAGGGCGCGGGACACCATATATTTT
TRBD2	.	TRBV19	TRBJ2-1	CASSILGGRSYNEQFF	TGTGCCAGTAGTATCCTGGGGGGGAGGTCCTACAATGAGCAGTTCTTC
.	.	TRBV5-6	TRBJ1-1	CASRRRENTEAFF	TGTGCCAGCAGGCGGAGGGAGAACACTGAAGCTTTCTTT
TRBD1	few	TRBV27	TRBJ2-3	CASSPNGQGVGDTQYF	TGTGCCAGCAGTCCTAACGGACAGGGAGTCGGAGATACGCAGTATTTT
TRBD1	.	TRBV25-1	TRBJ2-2	CASSDPGQGAGELFF	TGTGCCAGCAGTGACCCTGGACAGGGTGCCGGGGAGCTGTTTTTT
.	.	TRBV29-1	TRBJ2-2	CSVTDITGELFF	TGCAGCGTGACGGACATCACCGGGGAGCTGTTTTTT
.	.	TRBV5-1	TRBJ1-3	CASSQGQSVTGNTIYF	TGCGCCAGCAGCCAGGGACAATCCGTTACTGGAAACACCATATATTTT
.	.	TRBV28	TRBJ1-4	CASATAGGTNEKLFF	TGTGCCAGCGCGACCGCCGGCGGGACGAATGAAAAACTGTTTTTT
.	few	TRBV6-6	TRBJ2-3	CASSWTSTDTQYF	TGTGCCAGCAGTTGGACTAGCACAGATACGCAGTATTTT
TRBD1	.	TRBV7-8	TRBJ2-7	CASSSKPLRDRVYEQYF	TGTGCCAGCAGCTCAAAACCCTTACGGGACAGGGTTTACGAGCAGTACTTC
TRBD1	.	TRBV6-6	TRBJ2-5	CASRQGITEETQYF	TGTGCCAGCAGACAGGGGATCACGGAAGAGACCCAGTACTTC
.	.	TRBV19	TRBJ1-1	CASSTDLQPNTEAFF	TGTGCCAGTAGTACAGATCTACAGCCGAACACTGAAGCTTTCTTT
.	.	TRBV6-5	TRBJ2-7	CASSRGGYEQYF	TGTGCCAGCAGTCGAGGAGGCTACGAGCAGTACTTC
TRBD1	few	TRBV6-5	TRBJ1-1	CASTLQGTEGEAFF	TGTGCCAGCACCCTACAGGGGACGGAGGGTGAAGCTTTCTTT
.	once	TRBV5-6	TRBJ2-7	CASSLGGDKSLYEQYF	TGTGCCAGCAGCTTGGGAGGGGACAAGTCCCTTTACGAGCAGTACTTC
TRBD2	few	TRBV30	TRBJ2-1	CAWTLGLAGGNEQFF	TGTGCCTGGACCCTCGGGCTAGCGGGGGGCAATGAGCAGTTCTTC
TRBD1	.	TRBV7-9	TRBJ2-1	CASSFGTGTEQFF	TGTGCCAGCAGCTTCGGGACAGGGACTGAGCAGTTCTTC
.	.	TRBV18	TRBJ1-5	CASSPGRGEGNQPQHF	TGTGCCAGCTCACCGGGCAGGGGAGAAGGGAATCAGCCCCAGCATTTT
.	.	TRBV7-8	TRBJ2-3	CASSLDLRISTDTQYF	TGTGCCAGCAGCTTAGATCTCAGAATAAGCACAGATACGCAGTATTTT
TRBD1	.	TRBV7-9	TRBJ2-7	CSSSHRGTGEEYF	TGTTCCAGCAGTCACAGAGGAACAGGGGAAGAGTACTTC
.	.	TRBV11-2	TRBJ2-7	CASRPYGGGHYEQYF	TGTGCCAGCAGGCCTTATGGGGGGGGGCACTACGAGCAGTACTTC
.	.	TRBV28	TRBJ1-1	CASSLRNRDVWTEAFF	TGTGCCAGCAGTTTAAGGAACAGGGATGTTTGGACTGAAGCTTTCTTT
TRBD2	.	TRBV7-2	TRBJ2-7	CASSTGLAGVLTYEQYF	TGTGCCAGCAGCACGGGACTAGCGGGGGTATTAACCTACGAGCAGTACTTC
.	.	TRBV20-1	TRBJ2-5	CSASPRETQYF	TGCAGTGCTAGTCCCCGGGAGACCCAGTACTTC
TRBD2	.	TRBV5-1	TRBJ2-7	CASSLGHYKRGLTYEQYF	TGCGCCAGCAGCTTGGGGCATTATAAGCGGGGCTTGACCTACGAGCAGTACTTC
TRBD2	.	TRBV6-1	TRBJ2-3	CASGVAGGTDTQYF	TGTGCCAGCGGGGTAGCGGGAGGGACAGATACGCAGTATTTT